The TCR beta chain described here comes from a study of cytomegalovirus exposure and HLA in healthy donors. CDR1 MRHNA and CDR2 SNTAGT come from the germline V gene. Between the trimmed V and J ends, which lost 10 bases and 1 base, there was a span of 14 bases. The CDR3 runs to 13 residues. Amplification used 60 Vbeta primers and 13 Jbeta primers. The assay was immunoSEQ multiplex PCR, and TCRdb's table has in-frame clones only and misses some. The sample has about 150,000 clones; about two thirds are singletons. This clone has just a few counts. The rearrangement links TRBV6-4 to TRBJ2-7; a weak D match, TRBD1 (6 bases). The sequenced material came from PBMCs. This TCR was sampled from a woman aged 40 to 50 in good health and CMV-seronegative. The CDR3 region is CATNRDESYEQYF. CDR3 nucleotide sequence: TGTGCCACCAACAGGGACGAATCCTACGAGCAGTACTTC.